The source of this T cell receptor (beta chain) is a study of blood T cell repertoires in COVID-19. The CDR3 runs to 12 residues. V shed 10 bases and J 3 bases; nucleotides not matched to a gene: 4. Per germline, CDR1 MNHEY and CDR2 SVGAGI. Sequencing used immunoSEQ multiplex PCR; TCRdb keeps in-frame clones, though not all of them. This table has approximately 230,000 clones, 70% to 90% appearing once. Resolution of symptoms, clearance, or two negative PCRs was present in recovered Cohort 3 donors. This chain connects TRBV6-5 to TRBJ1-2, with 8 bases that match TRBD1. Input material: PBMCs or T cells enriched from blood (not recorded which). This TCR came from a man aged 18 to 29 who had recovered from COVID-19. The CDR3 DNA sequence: TGTGCCACCCAGACAGGGGACTATGGCTACACCTTC. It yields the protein CATQTGDYGYTF.